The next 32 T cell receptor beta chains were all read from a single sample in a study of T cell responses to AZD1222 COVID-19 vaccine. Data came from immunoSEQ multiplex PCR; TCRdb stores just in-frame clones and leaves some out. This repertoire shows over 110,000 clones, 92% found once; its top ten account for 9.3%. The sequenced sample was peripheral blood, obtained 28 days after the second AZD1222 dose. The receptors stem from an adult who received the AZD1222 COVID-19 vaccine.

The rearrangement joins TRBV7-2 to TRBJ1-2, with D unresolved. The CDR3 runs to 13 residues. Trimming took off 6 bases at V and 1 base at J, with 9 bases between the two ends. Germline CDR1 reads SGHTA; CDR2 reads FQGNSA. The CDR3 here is CASSLRGNYGYTF. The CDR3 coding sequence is TGTGCCAGCAGTCTACGGGGTAACTATGGCTACACCTTC.

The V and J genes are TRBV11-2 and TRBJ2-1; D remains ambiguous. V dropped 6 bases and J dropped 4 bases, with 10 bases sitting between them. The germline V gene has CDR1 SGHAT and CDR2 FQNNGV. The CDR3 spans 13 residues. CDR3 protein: CASRKGIYNEQFF. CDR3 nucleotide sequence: TGTGCCAGCAGGAAAGGAATTTACAATGAGCAGTTCTTC.

CDR3 protein: CASSQEGGNYGYTF. The CDR3 DNA reads TGTGCCAGCAGCCAAGAGGGGGGGAACTATGGCTACACCTTC. The V gene is TRBV4-2, the J gene TRBJ1-2, with D possibly matching TRBD1 (5 bases). This CDR3 contains 14 residues. Trimming shortened V by 0 bases and J by 2 bases, and 7 bases separated the two germline ends. Germline V gives CDR1 LGHNA, CDR2 YNFKEQ.

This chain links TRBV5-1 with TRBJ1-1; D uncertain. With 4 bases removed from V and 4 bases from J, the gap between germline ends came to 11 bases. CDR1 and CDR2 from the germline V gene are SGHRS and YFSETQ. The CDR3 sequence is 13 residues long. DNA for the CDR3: TGCGCCAGCAGCCCGCCCGACACCACTGAAGCTTTCTTT. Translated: CASSPPDTTEAFF.

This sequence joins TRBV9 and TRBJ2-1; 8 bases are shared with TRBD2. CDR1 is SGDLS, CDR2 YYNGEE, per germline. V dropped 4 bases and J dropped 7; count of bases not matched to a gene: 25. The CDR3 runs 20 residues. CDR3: CASSTRPPGAGAGGLNEQFF. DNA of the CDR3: TGTGCCAGCAGCACCCGCCCCCCCGGTGCCGGTGCGGGAGGCCTAAATGAGCAGTTCTTC.

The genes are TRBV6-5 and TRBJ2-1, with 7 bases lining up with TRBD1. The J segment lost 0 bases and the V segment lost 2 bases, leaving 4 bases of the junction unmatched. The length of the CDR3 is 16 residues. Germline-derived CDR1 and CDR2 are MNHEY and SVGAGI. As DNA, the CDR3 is TGTGCCAGCAGTTACCGTACAGGGGTCTCCTACAATGAGCAGTTCTTC. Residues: CASSYRTGVSYNEQFF.

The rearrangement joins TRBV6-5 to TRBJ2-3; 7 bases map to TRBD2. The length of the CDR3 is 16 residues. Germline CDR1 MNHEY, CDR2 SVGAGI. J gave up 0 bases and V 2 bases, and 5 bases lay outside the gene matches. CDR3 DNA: TGTGCCAGCAGTTACGCCCCAGCGGGAAGCACAGATACGCAGTATTTT. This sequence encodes CASSYAPAGSTDTQYF.

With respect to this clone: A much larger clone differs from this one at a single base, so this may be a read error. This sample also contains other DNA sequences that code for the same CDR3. The CDR3 sequence: CSVDRPENTEAFF. The CDR3 DNA follows: TGCAGCGTTGACCGACCGGAGAACACTGAAGCTTTCTTT. The chain joins TRBV29-1 to TRBJ1-1; D remains unclear. The V and J ends lost 3 bases and 1 base respectively, with 9 bases between them. Per the germline V gene, CDR1 is SQVTM and CDR2 is ANQGSEA. There are 13 residues in the CDR3. Variable domain in full (rest from reference TRBV29-1 and TRBJ1-1): SAVISQKPSRDICQRGTSLTIQCQVDSQVTMMFWYRQQPGQSLTLIATANQGSEATYESGFVIDKFPISRPNLTFSTLTVSNMSPEDSSIYLCSVDRPENTEAFFGQGTRLTVV.

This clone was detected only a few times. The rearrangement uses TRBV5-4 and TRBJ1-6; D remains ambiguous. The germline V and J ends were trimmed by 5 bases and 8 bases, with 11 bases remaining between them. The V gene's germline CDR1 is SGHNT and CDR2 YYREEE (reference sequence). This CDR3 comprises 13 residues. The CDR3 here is CASSRRRDSPLHF. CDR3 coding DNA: TGTGCCAGCAGTCGCCGACGGGATTCACCCCTCCACTTT.

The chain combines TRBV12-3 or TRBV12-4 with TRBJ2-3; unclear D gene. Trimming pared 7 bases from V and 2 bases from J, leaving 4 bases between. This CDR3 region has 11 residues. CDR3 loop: CASTDTDTQYF. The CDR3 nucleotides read TGTGCCAGCACGGACACAGATACGCAGTATTTT.

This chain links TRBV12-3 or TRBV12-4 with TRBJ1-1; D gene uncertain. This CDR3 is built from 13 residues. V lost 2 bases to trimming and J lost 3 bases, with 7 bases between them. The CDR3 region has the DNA TGTGCCAGCAGTTTATTCGCGGACACTGAAGCTTTCTTT. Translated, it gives CASSLFADTEAFF.

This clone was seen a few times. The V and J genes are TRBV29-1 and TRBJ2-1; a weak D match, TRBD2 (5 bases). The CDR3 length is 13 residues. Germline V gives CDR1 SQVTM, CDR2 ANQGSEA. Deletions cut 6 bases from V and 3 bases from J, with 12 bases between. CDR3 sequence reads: CSVARGNYNEQFF. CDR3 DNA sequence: TGCAGCGTCGCCCGGGGAAACTACAATGAGCAGTTCTTC.

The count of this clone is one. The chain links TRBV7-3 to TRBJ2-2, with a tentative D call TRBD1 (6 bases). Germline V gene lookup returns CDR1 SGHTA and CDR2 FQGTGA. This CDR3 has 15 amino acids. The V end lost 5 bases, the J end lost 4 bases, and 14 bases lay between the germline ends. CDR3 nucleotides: TGTGCCAGCAGCAACACAGGGTCGGGCACCGGGGAGCTGTTTTTT. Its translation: CASSNTGSGTGELFF.

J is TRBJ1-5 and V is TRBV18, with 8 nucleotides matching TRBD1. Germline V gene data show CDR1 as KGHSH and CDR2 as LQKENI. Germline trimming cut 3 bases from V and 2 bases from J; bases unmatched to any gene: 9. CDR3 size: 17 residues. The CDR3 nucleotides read TGTGCCAGCTCACCCGGGACAGGAGGAAGAGGCAATCAGCCCCAGCATTTT. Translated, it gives CASSPGTGGRGNQPQHF.

The CDR3: CASNAGRIWEVYEQYF. The DNA for the CDR3 is TGTGCCAGCAACGCCGGACGGATTTGGGAGGTCTACGAGCAGTACTTC. This chain connects TRBV2 to TRBJ2-7, with D possibly being TRBD2 (6 bases). Trimming removed 7 bases at V and 3 bases at J, with 22 bases between. CDR1 SNHLY and CDR2 FYNNEI come from the germline V gene. The CDR3 spans 16 residues.

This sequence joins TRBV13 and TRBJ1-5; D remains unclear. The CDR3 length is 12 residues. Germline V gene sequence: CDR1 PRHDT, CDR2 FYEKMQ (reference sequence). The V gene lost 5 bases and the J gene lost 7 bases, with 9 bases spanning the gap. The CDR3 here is CASSQSGQPQHF. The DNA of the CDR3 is TGTGCCAGCAGCCAATCCGGGCAGCCCCAGCATTTT.

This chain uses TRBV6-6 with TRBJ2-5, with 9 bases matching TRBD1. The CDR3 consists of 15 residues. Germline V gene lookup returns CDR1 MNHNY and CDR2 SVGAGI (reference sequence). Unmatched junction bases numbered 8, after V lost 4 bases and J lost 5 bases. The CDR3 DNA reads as TGTGCCAGCAGTTTTGGACAGGGGAGGTCGGAGACCCAGTACTTC. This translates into CASSFGQGRSETQYF.

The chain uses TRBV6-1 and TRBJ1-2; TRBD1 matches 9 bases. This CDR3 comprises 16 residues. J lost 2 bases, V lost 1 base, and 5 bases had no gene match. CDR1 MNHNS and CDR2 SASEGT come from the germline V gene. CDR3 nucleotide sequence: TGTGCCAGCAGTGAAGAACCGGGACAGGGAAACTATGGCTACACCTTC. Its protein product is CASSEEPGQGNYGYTF.

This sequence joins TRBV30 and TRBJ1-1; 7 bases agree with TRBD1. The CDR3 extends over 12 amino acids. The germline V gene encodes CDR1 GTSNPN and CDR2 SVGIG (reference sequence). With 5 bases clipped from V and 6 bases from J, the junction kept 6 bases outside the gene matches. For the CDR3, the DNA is TGTGCCTGGGGGCAGGGGGGGCCTGAAGCTTTCTTT. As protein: CAWGQGGPEAFF.

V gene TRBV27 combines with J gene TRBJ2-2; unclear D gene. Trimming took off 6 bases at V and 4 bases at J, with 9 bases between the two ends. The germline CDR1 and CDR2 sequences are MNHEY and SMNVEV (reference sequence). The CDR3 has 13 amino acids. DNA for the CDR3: TGTGCCAGCAGGTGGACGGTCACCGGGGAGCTGTTTTTT. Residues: CASRWTVTGELFF.

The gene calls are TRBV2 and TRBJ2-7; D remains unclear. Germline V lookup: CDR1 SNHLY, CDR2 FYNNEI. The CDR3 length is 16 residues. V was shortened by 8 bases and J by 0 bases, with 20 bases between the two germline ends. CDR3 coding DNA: TGTGCCAGCGAAGGGCAGACCACCGTGAGCTCCTACGAGCAGTACTTC. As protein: CASEGQTTVSSYEQYF.

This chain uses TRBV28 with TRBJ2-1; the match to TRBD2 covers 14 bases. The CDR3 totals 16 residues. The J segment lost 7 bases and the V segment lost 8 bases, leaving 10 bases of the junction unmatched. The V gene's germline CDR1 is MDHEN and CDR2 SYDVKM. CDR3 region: CASFPAGTSGGNEQFF. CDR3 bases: TGTGCCAGCTTCCCCGCGGGGACTAGCGGGGGTAATGAGCAGTTCTTC.

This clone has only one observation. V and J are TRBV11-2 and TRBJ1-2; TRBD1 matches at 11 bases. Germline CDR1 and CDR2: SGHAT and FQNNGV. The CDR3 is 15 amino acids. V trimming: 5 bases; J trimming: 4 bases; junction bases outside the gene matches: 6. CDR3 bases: TGTGCCAGCAGCCCGCGGACAGGGGGCAGCTATGGCTACACCTTC. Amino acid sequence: CASSPRTGGSYGYTF. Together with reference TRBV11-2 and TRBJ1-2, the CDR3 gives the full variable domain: EAGVAQSPRYKIIEKRQSVAFWCNPISGHATLYWYQQILGQGPKLLIQFQNNGVVDDSQLPKDRFSAERLKGVDSTLKIQPAKLEDSAVYLCASSPRTGGSYGYTFGSGTRLTVV.

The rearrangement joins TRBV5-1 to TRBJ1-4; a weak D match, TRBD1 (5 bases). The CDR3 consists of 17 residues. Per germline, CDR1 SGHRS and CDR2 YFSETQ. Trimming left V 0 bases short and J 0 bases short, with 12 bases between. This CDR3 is CASSLARQSATNEKLFF. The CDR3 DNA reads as TGCGCCAGCAGCTTGGCCCGACAGTCTGCAACTAATGAAAAACTGTTTTTT.

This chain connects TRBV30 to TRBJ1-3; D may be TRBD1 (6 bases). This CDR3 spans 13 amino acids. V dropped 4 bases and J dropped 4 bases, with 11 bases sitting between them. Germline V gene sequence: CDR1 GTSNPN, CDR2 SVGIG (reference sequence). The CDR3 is CAWTGGTGNTIYF. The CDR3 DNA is TGTGCCTGGACGGGGGGCACGGGAAACACCATATATTTT.

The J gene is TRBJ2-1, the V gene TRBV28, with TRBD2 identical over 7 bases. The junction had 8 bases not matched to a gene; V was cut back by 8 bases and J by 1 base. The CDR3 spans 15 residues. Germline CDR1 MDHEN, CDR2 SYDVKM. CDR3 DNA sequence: TGTGCCAGCGGCGGGACTACCCCTTCCTACAATGAGCAGTTCTTC. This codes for CASGGTTPSYNEQFF.

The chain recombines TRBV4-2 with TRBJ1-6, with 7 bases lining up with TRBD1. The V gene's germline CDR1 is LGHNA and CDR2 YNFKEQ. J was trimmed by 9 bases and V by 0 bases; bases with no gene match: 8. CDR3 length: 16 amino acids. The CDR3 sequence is CASSQEERGLGSPLHF. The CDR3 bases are TGTGCCAGCAGCCAAGAGGAAAGGGGGCTCGGTTCACCCCTCCACTTT.

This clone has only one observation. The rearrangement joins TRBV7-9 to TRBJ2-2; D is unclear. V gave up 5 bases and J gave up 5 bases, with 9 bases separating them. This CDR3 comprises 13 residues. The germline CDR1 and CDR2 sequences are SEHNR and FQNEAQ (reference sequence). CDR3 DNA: TGTGCCAGCAGCGAAGAGGTTACCGGGGAGCTGTTTTTT. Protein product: CASSEEVTGELFF.

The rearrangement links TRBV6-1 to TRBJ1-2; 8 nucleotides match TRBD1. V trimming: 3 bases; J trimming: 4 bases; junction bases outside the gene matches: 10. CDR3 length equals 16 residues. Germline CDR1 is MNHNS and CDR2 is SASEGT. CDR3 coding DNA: TGTGCCAGCAGTGACGTCGGCAGGGGGCTCTCCTATGGCTACACCTTC. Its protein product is CASSDVGRGLSYGYTF.

The CDR3 loop reads CASSQPGQGVYGYTF. CDR3 coding DNA: TGTGCCAGCAGCCAACCGGGACAGGGAGTCTATGGCTACACCTTC. The chain combines TRBV3-1 (or the pseudogene TRBV3-2) with TRBJ1-2; 9 positions agree with TRBD1. The length of the CDR3 is 15 residues. The J segment lost 4 bases and the V segment lost 2 bases, leaving 5 bases of the junction unmatched. CDR1 is LGHDT and CDR2 is YNNKEL in the germline V gene (reference sequence).

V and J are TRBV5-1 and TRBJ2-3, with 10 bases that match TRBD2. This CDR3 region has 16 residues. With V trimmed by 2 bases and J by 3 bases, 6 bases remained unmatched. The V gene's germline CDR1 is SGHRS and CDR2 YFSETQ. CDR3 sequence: CASSFNLAGGTDTQYF. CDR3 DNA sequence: TGCGCCAGCAGCTTCAACTTAGCGGGAGGTACAGATACGCAGTATTTT.

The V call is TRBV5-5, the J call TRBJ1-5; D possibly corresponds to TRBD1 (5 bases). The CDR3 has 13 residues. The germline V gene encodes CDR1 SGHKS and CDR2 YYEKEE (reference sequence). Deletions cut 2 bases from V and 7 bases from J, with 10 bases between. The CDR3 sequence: CASSFSGDQPQHF. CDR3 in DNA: TGTGCCAGCAGCTTCTCGGGGGACCAGCCCCAGCATTTT.